This TCR beta chain was identified in a study of blood T cell repertoires in COVID-19. Produced via immunoSEQ multiplex PCR; TCRdb's table is partial and in-frame only. The sample gives about 170,000 clones, 70% to 85% of which show up once; 12% to 15% is in the top ten. The CDR3 totals 14 residues. The V gene's germline CDR1 is MNHEY and CDR2 SMNVEV (reference sequence). V lost 3 bases to trimming and J lost 2 bases, with 10 bases between them. This TCR was recovered from a man aged 50-59 years who had recovered from COVID-19. Sequenced material: PBMCs or T cells enriched from blood (not recorded which). V is TRBV27 and J is TRBJ1-2, with D hard to call. This CDR3 reads CASSFRGSNYGYTF. DNA for the CDR3: TGTGCCAGCAGTTTCCGAGGCAGCAACTATGGCTACACCTTC.